Shown below are 2 T cell receptor beta chains from a single sample sequenced in a study of T cell repertoires in cytomegalovirus infection. TCRdb ran MiXCR on the reads and lists one entry per CDR3 protein. The data contain 560,000 or so distinct CDR3 sequences, more than 15% of them singletons. The specimen was CD8+ T cells from PBMCs. These receptors were collected from a human donor in good health (CMV status not recorded). Some clones in this sample may be carry-over from other donors' samples.

This clonotype was counted between two and nine times. The gene calls are TRBV12-3 or TRBV12-4 and TRBJ1-1; D might be TRBD1 (6 bases). This CDR3 region has 13 residues. V gave up 10 bases and J gave up 4 bases, with 16 bases separating them. CDR3 region: CAIAGGGGTEAFF. The CDR3 nucleotides read TGTGCCATCGCCGGGGGAGGGGGCACTGAAGCTTTCTTT.

There are many counts of this clonotype. The chain carries TRBV15 and TRBJ2-1; 8 positions match TRBD2. V lost 1 base, J lost 5 bases, and 1 base stayed unmatched. This CDR3 contains 14 residues. The germline V gene has CDR1 LNHNV and CDR2 YYDKDF (reference sequence). CDR3 in amino acids: CATSRVGGDNEQFF. In nucleotides, the CDR3 is TGTGCCACCAGCAGAGTCGGGGGGGACAATGAGCAGTTCTTC.